This TCR beta chain was captured in a study of OX40 agonist ivuxolimab in advanced cancers. Autoimmune disease history or systemic immunosuppression disqualified patients. Germline-derived CDR1 and CDR2 are SGHDT and YYEEEE. Trimming stripped 4 bases from V and 8 bases from J, with 13 bases between. The CDR3 consists of 13 residues. Assay used: immunoSEQ multiplex PCR; TCRdb lists only in-frame clones, some missing. The sample records approximately 45,000 clones, about 90% being singletons. This chain connects TRBV5-6 to TRBJ2-1; D remains unclear. The source was CD4+ or CD8+ T cells sorted from blood, collected in a trial of the OX40 agonist ivuxolimab. The TCR sequence derives from an adult with an advanced solid tumor such as melanoma, head and neck, liver or kidney cancer. CDR3 DNA sequence: TGTGCCAGCAGCCGGCCGACTGGGGATGAGCAGTTCTTC. Amino acids: CASSRPTGDEQFF.